Presented here are 26 T cell receptor beta chains from one specimen sequenced in a study of patients and donors after allogeneic stem cell transplantation. TCRdb reprocessed the RT-PCR reads via MiXCR and lists one record per CDR3 protein. The table records 28,000 or so distinct CDR3 sequences, almost 7% of them present only once. The sequenced sample was blood, either unsorted or a sorted T cell fraction (not recorded which). Receptors originate from a human donor who was either an allogeneic HSCT recipient or a stem cell or donor lymphocyte infusion donor (not recorded which). It is not recorded whose cells these are; they may come from a transplant donor.

The CDR3 nucleotides are TGTGCCAGTGATGGTGCTGCGGCTAGTGGGGCTAATGAGCAGTTCTTC. Its protein product is CASDGAAASGANEQFF. V usage is TRBV19 and J usage is TRBJ2-1; weak D call: TRBD1 (5 bases). CDR3 length equals 16 residues. Trimming stripped 8 bases from V and 7 bases from J, with 24 bases between. From germline, CDR1 is LNHDA and CDR2 SQIVND (reference sequence).

The chain is built from TRBV5-1 and TRBJ2-5; D is possibly TRBD2 (6 bases). The V gene lost 0 bases and the J gene lost 3 bases, with 9 bases spanning the gap. Germline V gene sequence: CDR1 SGHRS, CDR2 YFSETQ. The CDR3 totals 14 residues. CDR3 in DNA: TGCGCCAGCAGCTTGGCGTGGGGGGAAGAGACCCAGTACTTC. Its translation is CASSLAWGEETQYF.

This clonotype occurred many times. This chain links TRBV10-3 with TRBJ2-4, with 7 bases lining up with TRBD2. Germline-derived CDR1 and CDR2 are ENHRY and SYGVKD. V gave up 1 base and J gave up 7 bases; unmatched junction bases: 4. CDR3 length: 14 amino acids. The DNA of the CDR3 is TGTGCCATCAGTGAGTGGGGAGGGGTGAACATTCAGTACTTC. It encodes CAISEWGGVNIQYF.

The chain employs TRBV28 and TRBJ2-1; 10 nucleotides line up with TRBD1. The CDR3 has 15 residues. The germline CDR1 and CDR2 sequences are MDHEN and SYDVKM. Losses at the gene ends were 3 bases for V and 8 bases for J; bases not matched to a gene: 7. As DNA, the CDR3 is TGTGCCAGCAGTTTGGGCGGGACAGGGGAGGATGAGCAGTTCTTC. Protein sequence: CASSLGGTGEDEQFF.

The table lists this clonotype with many counts. This CDR3 reads CASSGGTSGNYEQYF. CDR3 bases: TGCGCCAGCAGCGGGGGGACTAGCGGGAATTACGAGCAGTACTTC. V gene TRBV5-1 combines with J gene TRBJ2-7; 13 positions match TRBD2. V was clipped by 4 bases and J by 4 bases; unmatched bases: 5. Germline CDR1 SGHRS, CDR2 YFSETQ. This CDR3 is 15 amino acids long.

This clonotype was counted a single time. V gene TRBV11-2 combines with J gene TRBJ2-7, with D possibly being TRBD1 (5 bases). Looked up from germline, CDR1 is SGHAT and CDR2 is FQNNGV. Trimming took off 5 bases at V and 0 bases at J, with 14 bases between the two ends. The CDR3 loop spans 15 amino acids. The CDR3 nucleotides are TGTGCCAGCAGCAGTAGGACATTCAGCTCCTACGAGCAGTACTTC. This codes for CASSSRTFSSYEQYF.

This clonotype was detected ten times or more. J is TRBJ1-1 and V is TRBV20-1, with 10 bases aligning to TRBD1. The CDR3 is made up of 14 amino acids. Germline V gene data show CDR1 as DFQATT and CDR2 as SNEGSKA (reference sequence). V lost 6 bases and J lost 7; bases outside the gene matches: 11. The CDR3 DNA follows: TGCAGTGCCAGGGACAGGGGTAGAGGGATTGAAGCTTTCTTT. Its protein product is CSARDRGRGIEAFF.

The sample holds a few counts of this clonotype. V usage is TRBV28 and J usage is TRBJ2-1, with 7 bases aligning to TRBD2. Per the germline V gene, CDR1 is MDHEN and CDR2 is SYDVKM. The CDR3 spans 15 residues. The V segment lost 4 bases and the J segment 7 bases; nucleotides outside the gene matches: 10. CDR3 DNA sequence: TGTGCCAGCAGTTCTACAGCGGGAAATTGGAATGAGCAGTTCTTC. Its translation: CASSSTAGNWNEQFF.

The chain joins TRBV20-1 to TRBJ2-3; 10 bases align to TRBD2. With V trimmed by 5 bases and J by 3 bases, 11 bases remained unmatched. Germline CDR1 and CDR2: DFQATT and SNEGSKA (reference sequence). CDR3 size: 16 residues. CDR3 DNA: TGCAGTGCTCCCGACCCTGGACTAGCGGAGACAGATACGCAGTATTTT. It encodes CSAPDPGLAETDTQYF.

The chain joins TRBV4-1 to TRBJ2-7; TRBD2 agrees at 10 bases. V was clipped by 0 bases and J by 1 base; unmatched bases: 9. Germline-derived CDR1 and CDR2 are MGHRA and YSYEKL. The CDR3 spans 18 residues. CDR3 DNA: TGCGCCAGCAGCCAAGATCTACGAGCGGGAGGGCCATCCTACGAGCAGTACTTC. This sequence encodes CASSQDLRAGGPSYEQYF.

Ten or more counts support this clonotype. This chain joins TRBV27 and TRBJ1-5; D call uncertain. CDR1 MNHEY and CDR2 SMNVEV come from the germline V gene (reference sequence). This CDR3 region has 16 residues. The V end lost 6 bases, the J end lost 2 bases, and 17 bases lay between the germline ends. The CDR3 DNA sequence: TGTGCCAGCAGCCCATCGGCACGTCTAGGCAATCAGCCCCAGCATTTT. Protein product: CASSPSARLGNQPQHF.

This clonotype was detected only a few times. An end of the junction differs from the germline gene, which may be a read error. The chain recombines TRBV4-3 with TRBJ2-1; TRBD2 matches 7 bases. Germline V gene sequence: CDR1 LGHNA, CDR2 YSLEER. CDR3 length: 14 amino acids. CDR3 protein: CASSQGRDYDEQFF. DNA of the CDR3: TGCGCCAGCAGCCAAGGAAGGGACTACGATGAGCAGTTCTTC.

This clonotype has a count of ten or more. The chain is built from TRBV4-1 and TRBJ2-2, with D unclear. Trimming removed 0 bases at V and 0 bases at J, with 11 bases between. The CDR3 length is 17 residues. CDR1 MGHRA and CDR2 YSYEKL come from the germline V gene. CDR3 sequence reads: CASSQDIASANTGELFF. The CDR3 coding sequence is TGCGCCAGCAGCCAAGATATAGCATCTGCGAACACCGGGGAGCTGTTTTTT.

In this sample, this clonotype turned up a few times. V gene TRBV5-1 combines with J gene TRBJ2-2, with 9 bases lining up with TRBD1. With 4 bases clipped from V and 4 bases from J, the junction kept 11 bases outside the gene matches. CDR1 is SGHRS and CDR2 is YFSETQ in the germline V gene. There are 17 residues in the CDR3. The CDR3 spells CASSTTPGQGGTGELFF. DNA for the CDR3: TGCGCCAGCAGCACAACTCCGGGACAGGGTGGCACCGGGGAGCTGTTTTTT.

This clonotype was counted a few times. The V gene is TRBV3-1, the J gene TRBJ2-3; no reliable D call. Trimming took 0 bases from V and 4 from J, leaving 14 bases between them. The germline gives CDR1 LGHDT, CDR2 YNNKEL (reference sequence). The CDR3 is made up of 16 amino acids. Here the CDR3 reads CASSQDWRSSADTQYF. CDR3 in DNA: TGTGCCAGCAGCCAAGACTGGCGGAGTTCGGCAGATACGCAGTATTTT.

This clonotype was seen ten or more times. This rearrangement joins TRBV4-1 to TRBJ2-7; no clear D. Trimming cost V 2 bases and J 2 bases, with 7 bases left between them. Germline values: CDR1 MGHRA, CDR2 YSYEKL. This CDR3 comprises 13 residues. CDR3 sequence reads: CASSQYGTYEQYF. As DNA, the CDR3 is TGCGCCAGCAGCCAATACGGAACCTACGAGCAGTACTTC.

This clonotype was recorded at least ten times. As DNA, the CDR3 is TGTGCCAGCAGTTACCTTAGGGGGTCCGGGGGCACTGAAGCTTTCTTT. It specifies CASSYLRGSGGTEAFF. This chain connects TRBV6-6 to TRBJ1-1, with D possibly matching TRBD1 (6 bases). The length of the CDR3 is 16 residues. Per germline, CDR1 MNHNY and CDR2 SVGAGI (reference sequence). Trimming cost V 2 bases and J 4 bases, with 17 bases left between them.

This clonotype was picked up many times. This rearrangement joins TRBV28 to TRBJ2-7; tentative D call: TRBD2 (6 bases). The V end was cut by 3 bases, the J end by 1 base, with 13 bases between. The germline V gene has CDR1 MDHEN and CDR2 SYDVKM. The CDR3 runs 15 residues. This CDR3 is CASSFGVADSYEQYF. CDR3 coding DNA: TGTGCCAGCAGTTTCGGCGTAGCGGATTCCTACGAGCAGTACTTC.

V is TRBV18 and J is TRBJ2-4, with D maybe TRBD2 (5 bases). V lost 3 bases and J lost 0, with 9 bases in between. This CDR3 has 15 residues. The germline CDR1 and CDR2 sequences are KGHSH and LQKENI. The CDR3 region is CASSPGLLAKNIQYF. In DNA form, the CDR3 reads TGTGCCAGCTCACCCGGACTGTTAGCCAAAAACATTCAGTACTTC.

The rearrangement joins TRBV4-2 to TRBJ2-3; 11 bases match TRBD1. Germline V CDR1 and CDR2: LGHNA, YNFKEQ. The V segment lost 0 bases and the J segment 3 bases; nucleotides outside the gene matches: 2. The CDR3 contains 16 residues. The CDR3 spells CASSQEGTGGTDTQYF. The CDR3 nucleotides are TGTGCCAGCAGCCAAGAGGGGACAGGGGGAACAGATACGCAGTATTTT.

The chain combines TRBV20-1 with TRBJ2-1; TRBD2 agrees at 14 bases. The CDR3 loop spans 14 amino acids. V trimming: 3 bases; J trimming: 7 bases; junction bases outside the gene matches: 2. Germline-derived CDR1 and CDR2 are DFQATT and SNEGSKA (reference sequence). CDR3 sequence (DNA): TGCAGTGCTAGCCGGACTAGCGGGAGGAATGAGCAGTTCTTC. Translated, it gives CSASRTSGRNEQFF.

This clonotype was counted at least ten times. The J gene is TRBJ1-3, the V gene TRBV7-2; D gene ambiguous. V was cut by 1 base and J by 4 bases, with 8 bases left in between. This CDR3 region has 14 residues. The germline CDR1 and CDR2 sequences are SGHTA and FQGNSA. CDR3 nucleotide sequence: TGTGCCAGCAGCTTAGTAGGGTCAGGAAACACCATATATTTT. It specifies CASSLVGSGNTIYF.

Comment on this clonotype: Being one base from a much bigger clone, this may be a read error. The V gene is TRBV7-3, the J gene TRBJ2-1; 10 bases are a match to TRBD2. The CDR3 consists of 15 residues. V dropped 8 bases and J dropped 6; count of bases not matched to a gene: 10. The germline V gene has CDR1 SGHTA and CDR2 FQGTGA. CDR3 in DNA: TGTGCCAGCGGCCCTGCTAGCGGGAGAGGCAATGAGCAGTTCTTC. Protein product: CASGPASGRGNEQFF.

This clonotype was observed a few times. The J gene is TRBJ1-2, the V gene TRBV12-3 or TRBV12-4; the D gene is possibly TRBD1 (6 bases). The CDR3 extends over 14 amino acids. Trimming shortened V by 7 bases and J by 7 bases, and 19 bases separated the two germline ends. CDR3: CASTAVGGAGGYTF. The DNA for the CDR3 is TGTGCCAGCACCGCAGTGGGGGGCGCAGGTGGCTACACCTTC.

This clonotype turned up a few times. V gene TRBV18 combines with J gene TRBJ2-7, with TRBD1 matching over 10 bases. CDR3 size: 14 residues. V dropped 6 bases and J dropped 3; count of bases not matched to a gene: 5. CDR1 KGHSH and CDR2 LQKENI come from the germline V gene. CDR3 in DNA: TGTGCCAGCTCTCGCGGACAGGGGGACTACGAGCAGTACTTC. Translating gives CASSRGQGDYEQYF.

This clonotype showed up many times. The V gene is TRBV7-9, the J gene TRBJ1-2, with a weak D call TRBD1 (6 bases). Germline V gives CDR1 SEHNR, CDR2 FQNEAQ (reference sequence). The CDR3 is 14 amino acids. V was shortened by 5 bases and J by 3 bases, with 13 bases between the two germline ends. The CDR3 here is CASSTLPGDYGYTF. The CDR3 DNA is TGTGCCAGCAGCACACTCCCAGGGGACTATGGCTACACCTTC.